This T cell receptor beta chain was documented in a study of PD-1 blockade in classical Hodgkin lymphoma. Profiling relied on immunoSEQ multiplex PCR, and the TCRdb table lists in-frame clones only, not all of them. The sample gives tens of thousands of clones, approximately 87% of which show up once; 20% to 30% is in the top ten. Regarding time point: cycle 4 day 1 (C4D1), after 6 weeks of nivolumab. Brentuximab vedotin exposure varied, and every patient relapsed after autologous stem cell transplantation. Germline V gene sequence: CDR1 LNHDA, CDR2 SQIVND (reference sequence). The CDR3 runs to 18 residues. The V and J ends lost 3 bases and 5 bases, in that order; junction bases with no gene match: 11.

The TCR comes from a human donor with classical Hodgkin lymphoma. The sequenced sample was peripheral blood mononuclear cells (PBMCs), obtained before the fourth cycle of nivolumab. The chain joins TRBV19 to TRBJ2-2; 11 nucleotides agree with TRBD1. CDR3 amino acids: CASSIFPWDRGDTGELFF. In DNA, the CDR3 is TGTGCCAGTAGTATTTTTCCTTGGGACAGGGGGGATACCGGGGAGCTGTTTTTT. Variable domain in full (rest from reference TRBV19 and TRBJ2-2): DGGITQSPKYLFRKEGQNVTLSCEQNLNHDAMYWYRQDPGQGLRLIYYSQIVNDFQKGDIAEGYSVSREKKESFPLTVTSAQKNPTAFYLCASSIFPWDRGDTGELFFGEGSRLTVL.